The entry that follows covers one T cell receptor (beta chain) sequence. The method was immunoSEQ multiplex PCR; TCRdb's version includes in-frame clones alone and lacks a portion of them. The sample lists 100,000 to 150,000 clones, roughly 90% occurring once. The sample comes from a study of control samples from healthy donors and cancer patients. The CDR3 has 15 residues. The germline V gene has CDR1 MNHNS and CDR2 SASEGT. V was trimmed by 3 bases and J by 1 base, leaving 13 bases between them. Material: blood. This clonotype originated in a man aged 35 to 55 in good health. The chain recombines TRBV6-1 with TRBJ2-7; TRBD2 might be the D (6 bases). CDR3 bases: TGTGCCAGCAGTGAGCGGGGAGAGGGTTCCTACGAGCAGTACTTC. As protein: CASSERGEGSYEQYF.